Sequencing of this T cell receptor beta chain was carried out in a study of T cell responses to AZD1222 COVID-19 vaccine. Assay: immunoSEQ multiplex PCR; the TCRdb copy retains only in-frame clones and omits some. Among some 160,000 clones listed, approximately 89% were seen once. Findings and caveats of the study: Spike was spanned by vaccine-associated CD4 TCRs, with dominance at 160-218 and 743-854. Clonal diversity was possibly underestimated, and the donors were mostly white British, with more females.

In regard to this clone: Its target is not known.

The germline V and J ends were trimmed by 4 bases and 7 bases, with 14 bases remaining between them. Germline CDR1 and CDR2: MDHEN and SYDVKM. The CDR3 contains 14 residues. The source is an adult in good health. The V call is TRBV28, the J call TRBJ1-5; D perhaps matches TRBD1 (6 bases). The sample was peripheral blood, taken on day 0 of AZD1222 vaccination. The CDR3 spells CASSSGGAGQPQHF. The CDR3 DNA is TGTGCCAGCAGTTCGGGGGGCGCGGGGCAGCCCCAGCATTTT. The variable domain in full, completed from reference TRBV28 and TRBJ1-5, reads DVKVTQSSRYLVKRTGEKVFLECVQDMDHENMFWYRQDPGLGLRLIYFSYDVKMKEKGDIPEGYSVSREKKERFSLILESASTNQTSMYLCASSSGGAGQPQHFGDGTRLSIL.